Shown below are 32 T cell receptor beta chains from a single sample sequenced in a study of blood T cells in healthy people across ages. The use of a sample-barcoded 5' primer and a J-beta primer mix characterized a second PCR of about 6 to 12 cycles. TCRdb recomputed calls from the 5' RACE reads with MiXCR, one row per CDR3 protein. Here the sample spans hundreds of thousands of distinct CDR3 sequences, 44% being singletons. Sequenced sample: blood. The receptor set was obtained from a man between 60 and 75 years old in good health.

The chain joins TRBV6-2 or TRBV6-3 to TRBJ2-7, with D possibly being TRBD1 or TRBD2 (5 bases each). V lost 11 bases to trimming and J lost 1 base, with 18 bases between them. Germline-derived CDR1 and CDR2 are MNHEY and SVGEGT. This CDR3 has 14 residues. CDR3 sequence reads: CAGTTGTVSYEQYF. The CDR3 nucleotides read TGTGCCGGCACAACCGGGACGGTGTCCTACGAGCAGTACTTC.

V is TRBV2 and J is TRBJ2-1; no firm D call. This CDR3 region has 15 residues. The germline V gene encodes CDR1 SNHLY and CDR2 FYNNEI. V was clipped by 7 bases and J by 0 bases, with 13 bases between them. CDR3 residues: CASNQGGVSYNEQFF. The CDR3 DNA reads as TGTGCCAGCAATCAAGGTGGGGTCTCCTACAATGAGCAGTTCTTC.

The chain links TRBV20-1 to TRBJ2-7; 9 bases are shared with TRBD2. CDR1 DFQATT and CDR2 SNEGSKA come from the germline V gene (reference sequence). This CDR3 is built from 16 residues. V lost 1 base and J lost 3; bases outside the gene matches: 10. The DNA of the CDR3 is TGCAGTGCTAGAGGTTCGGCTAGCGGGAACATCTACGAGCAGTACTTC. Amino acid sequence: CSARGSASGNIYEQYF.

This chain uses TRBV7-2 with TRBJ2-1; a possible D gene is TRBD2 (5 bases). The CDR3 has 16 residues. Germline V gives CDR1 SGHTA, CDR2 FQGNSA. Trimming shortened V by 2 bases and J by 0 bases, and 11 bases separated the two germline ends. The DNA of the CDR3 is TGTGCCAGCAGCTTATTCCGGGGTAGCTCCTACAATGAGCAGTTCTTC. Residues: CASSLFRGSSYNEQFF.

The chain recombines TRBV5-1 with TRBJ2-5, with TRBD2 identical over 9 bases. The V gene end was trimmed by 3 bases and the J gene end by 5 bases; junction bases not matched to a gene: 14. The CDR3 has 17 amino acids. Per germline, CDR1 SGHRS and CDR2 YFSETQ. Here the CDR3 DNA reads TGCGCCAGCAGCTCCTCGGGTAGCGGGGGATTTCTGGAGACCCAGTACTTC. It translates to CASSSSGSGGFLETQYF.

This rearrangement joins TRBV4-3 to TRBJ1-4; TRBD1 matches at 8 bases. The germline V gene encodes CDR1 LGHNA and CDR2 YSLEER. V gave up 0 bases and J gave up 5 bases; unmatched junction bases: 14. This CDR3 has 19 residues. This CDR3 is CASSQDLLRQGKLNEKLFF. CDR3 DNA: TGCGCCAGCAGCCAAGATCTACTTAGACAGGGGAAGTTAAATGAAAAACTGTTTTTT.

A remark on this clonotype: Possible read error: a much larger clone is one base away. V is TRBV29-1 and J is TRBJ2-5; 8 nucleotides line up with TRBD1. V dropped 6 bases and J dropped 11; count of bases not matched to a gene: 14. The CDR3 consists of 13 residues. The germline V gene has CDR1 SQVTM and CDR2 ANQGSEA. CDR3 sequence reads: CSVPGQGLNEQYF. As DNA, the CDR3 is TGCAGCGTACCAGGACAGGGATTAAATGAGCAGTACTTC.

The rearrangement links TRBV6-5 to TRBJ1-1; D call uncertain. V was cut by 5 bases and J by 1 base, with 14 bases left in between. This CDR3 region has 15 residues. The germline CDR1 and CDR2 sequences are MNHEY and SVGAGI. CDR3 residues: CASSNLRVKNTEAFF. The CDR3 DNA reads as TGTGCCAGCAGTAACCTTAGGGTTAAGAACACTGAAGCTTTCTTT.

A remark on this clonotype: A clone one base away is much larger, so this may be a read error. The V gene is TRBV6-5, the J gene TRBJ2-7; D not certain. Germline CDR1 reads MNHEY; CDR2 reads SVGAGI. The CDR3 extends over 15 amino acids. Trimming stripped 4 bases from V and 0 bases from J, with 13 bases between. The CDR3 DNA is TGTGCCAGCAGTTTTCGGGTTGGCAGCTCCTACGAGCAGTACTTC. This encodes CASSFRVGSSYEQYF.

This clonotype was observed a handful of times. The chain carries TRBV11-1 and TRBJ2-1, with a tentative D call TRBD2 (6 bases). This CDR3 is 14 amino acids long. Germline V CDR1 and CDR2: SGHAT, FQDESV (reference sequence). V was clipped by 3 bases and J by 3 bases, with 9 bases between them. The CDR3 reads CASSFGTLYNEQFF. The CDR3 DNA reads TGTGCCAGCAGCTTCGGGACTCTCTACAATGAGCAGTTCTTC.

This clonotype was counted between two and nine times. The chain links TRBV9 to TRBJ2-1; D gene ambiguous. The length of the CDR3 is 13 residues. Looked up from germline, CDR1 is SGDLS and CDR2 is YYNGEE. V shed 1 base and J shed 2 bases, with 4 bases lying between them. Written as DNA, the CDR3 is TGTGCCAGCAGCGTAATCCCCTACAATGAGCAGTTCTTC. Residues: CASSVIPYNEQFF.

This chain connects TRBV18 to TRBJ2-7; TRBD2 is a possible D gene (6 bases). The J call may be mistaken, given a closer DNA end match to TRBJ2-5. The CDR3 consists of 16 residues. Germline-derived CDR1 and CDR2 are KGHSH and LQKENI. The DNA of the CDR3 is TGTGCCAGCTCACGAGCCGCCGGGACTTACGCGGAGACCCAGTACTTC. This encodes CASSRAAGTYAETQYF.

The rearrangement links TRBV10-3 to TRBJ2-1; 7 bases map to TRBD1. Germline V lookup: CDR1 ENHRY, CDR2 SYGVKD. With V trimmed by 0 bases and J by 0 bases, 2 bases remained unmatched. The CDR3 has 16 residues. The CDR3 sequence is CAISESTGYSYNEQFF. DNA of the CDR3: TGTGCCATCAGTGAGTCGACAGGGTACTCCTACAATGAGCAGTTCTTC.

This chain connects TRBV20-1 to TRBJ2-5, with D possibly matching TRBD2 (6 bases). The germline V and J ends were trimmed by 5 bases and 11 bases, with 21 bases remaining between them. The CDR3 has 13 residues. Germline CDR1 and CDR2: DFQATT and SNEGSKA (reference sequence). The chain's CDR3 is CSAWQGRVREQYF. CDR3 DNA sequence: TGCAGTGCTTGGCAAGGGCGGGTTCGGGAGCAGTACTTC.

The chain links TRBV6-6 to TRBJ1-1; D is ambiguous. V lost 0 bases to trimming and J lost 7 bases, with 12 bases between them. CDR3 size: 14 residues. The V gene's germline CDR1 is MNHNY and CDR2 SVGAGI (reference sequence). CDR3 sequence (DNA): TGTGCCAGCAGTTACTCTGTACGAATCGGTGAAGCTTTCTTT. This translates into CASSYSVRIGEAFF.

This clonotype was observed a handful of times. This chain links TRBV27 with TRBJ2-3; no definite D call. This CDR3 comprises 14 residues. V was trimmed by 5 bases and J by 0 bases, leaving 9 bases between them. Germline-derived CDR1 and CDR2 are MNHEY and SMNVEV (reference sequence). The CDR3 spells CASSTLSSTDTQYF. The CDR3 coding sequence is TGTGCCAGCAGTACGCTATCTAGCACAGATACGCAGTATTTT.

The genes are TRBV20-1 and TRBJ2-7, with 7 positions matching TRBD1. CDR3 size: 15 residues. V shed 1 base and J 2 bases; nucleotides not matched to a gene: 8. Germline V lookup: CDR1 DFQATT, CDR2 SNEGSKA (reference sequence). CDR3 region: CSARGRQGDPYEQYF. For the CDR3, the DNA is TGCAGTGCTAGAGGCCGACAGGGAGATCCCTACGAGCAGTACTTC.

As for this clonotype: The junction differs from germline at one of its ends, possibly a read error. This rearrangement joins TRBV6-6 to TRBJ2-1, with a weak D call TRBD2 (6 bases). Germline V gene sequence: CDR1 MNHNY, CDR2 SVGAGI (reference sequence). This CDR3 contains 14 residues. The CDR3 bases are TGTGCCAGCACCGACGGAGGGGCCGGAAATGTGCAGTTCTTC. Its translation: CASTDGGAGNVQFF.

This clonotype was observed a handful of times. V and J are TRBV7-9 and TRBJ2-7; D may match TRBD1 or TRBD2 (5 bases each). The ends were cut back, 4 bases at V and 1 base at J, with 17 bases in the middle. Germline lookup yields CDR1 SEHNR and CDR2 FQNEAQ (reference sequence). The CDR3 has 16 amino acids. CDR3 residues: CASSSIGGRDSYEQYF. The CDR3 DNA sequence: TGTGCCAGCAGCTCTATTGGGGGTAGGGATTCCTACGAGCAGTACTTC.

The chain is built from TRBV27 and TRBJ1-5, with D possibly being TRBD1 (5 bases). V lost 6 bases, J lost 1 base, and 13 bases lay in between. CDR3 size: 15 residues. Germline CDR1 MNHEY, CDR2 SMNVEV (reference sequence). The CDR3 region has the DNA TGTGCCAGCAGCAAAAACCGGGACAGCAATCAGCCCCAGCATTTT. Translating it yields CASSKNRDSNQPQHF.

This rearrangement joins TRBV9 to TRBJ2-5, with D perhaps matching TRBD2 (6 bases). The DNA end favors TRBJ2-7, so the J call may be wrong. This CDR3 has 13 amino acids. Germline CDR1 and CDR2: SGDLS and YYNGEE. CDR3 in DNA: TGTGCCAGCAGCGGGGTTGGGGGGAGCGAGCAGTACTTC. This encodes CASSGVGGSEQYF.

CDR3 coding DNA: TGTGCCAGCAGCACACGGGACAGCGCCTACGAGCAGTTCTTC. It specifies CASSTRDSAYEQFF. The chain employs TRBV7-8 and TRBJ2-1, with TRBD1 matching 7 bases. CDR3 length: 14 residues. Trimming took 5 bases from V and 10 from J; bases not matched to a gene: 11. CDR1 is SGHVS, CDR2 FQNEAQ, per germline.

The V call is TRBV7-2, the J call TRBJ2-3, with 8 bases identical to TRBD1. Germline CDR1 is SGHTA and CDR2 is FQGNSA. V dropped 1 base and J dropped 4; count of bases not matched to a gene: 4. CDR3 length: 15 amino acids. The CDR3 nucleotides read TGTGCCAGCAGCTTAGTGGACAGGGTAGCAGATACGCAGTATTTT. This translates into CASSLVDRVADTQYF.

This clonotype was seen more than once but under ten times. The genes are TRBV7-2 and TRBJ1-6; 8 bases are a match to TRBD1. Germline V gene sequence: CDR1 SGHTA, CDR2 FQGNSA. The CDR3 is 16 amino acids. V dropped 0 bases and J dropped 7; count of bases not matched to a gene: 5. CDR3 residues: CASSLARTGKNSPLHF. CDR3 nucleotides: TGTGCCAGCAGCTTAGCTCGGACAGGGAAAAATTCACCCCTCCACTTT.

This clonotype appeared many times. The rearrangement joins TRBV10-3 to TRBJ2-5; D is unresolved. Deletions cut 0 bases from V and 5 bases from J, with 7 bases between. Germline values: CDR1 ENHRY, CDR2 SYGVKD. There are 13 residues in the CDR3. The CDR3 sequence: CAISESRSETQYF. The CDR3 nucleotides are TGTGCCATCAGTGAGTCGAGATCGGAGACCCAGTACTTC.

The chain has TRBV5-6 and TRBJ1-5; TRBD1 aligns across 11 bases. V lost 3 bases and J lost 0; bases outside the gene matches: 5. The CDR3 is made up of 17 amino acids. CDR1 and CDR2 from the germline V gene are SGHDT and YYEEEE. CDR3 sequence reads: CASSWTGGRYSNQPQHF. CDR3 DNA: TGTGCCAGCAGCTGGACAGGGGGCCGATATAGCAATCAGCCCCAGCATTTT.

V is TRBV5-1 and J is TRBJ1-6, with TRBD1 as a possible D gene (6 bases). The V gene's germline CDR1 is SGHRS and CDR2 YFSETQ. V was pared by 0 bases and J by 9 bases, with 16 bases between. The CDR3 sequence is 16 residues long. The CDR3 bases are TGCGCCAGCAGCTTGGGAATACAGGGAGACGGTTCACCCCTCCACTTT. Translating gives CASSLGIQGDGSPLHF.

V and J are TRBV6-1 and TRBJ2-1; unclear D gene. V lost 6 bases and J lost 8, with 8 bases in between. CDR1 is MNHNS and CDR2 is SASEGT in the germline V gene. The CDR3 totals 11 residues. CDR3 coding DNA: TGTGCCAGCAGACTTAGCCATGAGCAGTTCTTC. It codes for CASRLSHEQFF.

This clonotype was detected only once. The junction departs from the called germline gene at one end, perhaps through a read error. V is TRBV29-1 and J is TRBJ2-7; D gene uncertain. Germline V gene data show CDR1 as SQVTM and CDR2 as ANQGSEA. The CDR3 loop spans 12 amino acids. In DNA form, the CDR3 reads TGCCGCGTCCGACTGGATACCTACGAGCAGTACTTC. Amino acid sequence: CRVRLDTYEQYF.

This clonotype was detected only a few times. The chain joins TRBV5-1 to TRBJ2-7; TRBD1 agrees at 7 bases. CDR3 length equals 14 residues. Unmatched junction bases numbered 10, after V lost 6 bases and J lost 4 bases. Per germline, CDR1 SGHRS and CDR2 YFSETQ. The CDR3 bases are TGCGCCAGCACCAGAGACAGGGAACGGTACGAGCAGTACTTC. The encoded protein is CASTRDRERYEQYF.

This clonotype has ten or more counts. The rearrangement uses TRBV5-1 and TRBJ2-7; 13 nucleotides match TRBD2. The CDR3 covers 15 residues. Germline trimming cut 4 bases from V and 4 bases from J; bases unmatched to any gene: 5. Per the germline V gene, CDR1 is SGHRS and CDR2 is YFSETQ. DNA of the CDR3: TGCGCCAGCAGCGGGGGGACTAGCGGGAAATACGAGCAGTACTTC. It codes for CASSGGTSGKYEQYF.

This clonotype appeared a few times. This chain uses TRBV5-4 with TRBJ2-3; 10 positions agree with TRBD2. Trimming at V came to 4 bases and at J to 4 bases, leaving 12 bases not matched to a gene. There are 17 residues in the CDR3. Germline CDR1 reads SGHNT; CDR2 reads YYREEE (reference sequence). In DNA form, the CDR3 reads TGTGCCAGCAGCGGCGCACGGAGCGGGGGGGCCGCAGATACGCAGTATTTT. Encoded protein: CASSGARSGGAADTQYF. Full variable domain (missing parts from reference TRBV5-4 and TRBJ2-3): ETGVTQSPTHLIKTRGQQVTLRCSSQSGHNTVSWYQQALGQGPQFIFQYYREEENGRGNFPPRFSGLQFPNYSSELNVNALELDDSALYLCASSGARSGGAADTQYFGPGTRLTVL.